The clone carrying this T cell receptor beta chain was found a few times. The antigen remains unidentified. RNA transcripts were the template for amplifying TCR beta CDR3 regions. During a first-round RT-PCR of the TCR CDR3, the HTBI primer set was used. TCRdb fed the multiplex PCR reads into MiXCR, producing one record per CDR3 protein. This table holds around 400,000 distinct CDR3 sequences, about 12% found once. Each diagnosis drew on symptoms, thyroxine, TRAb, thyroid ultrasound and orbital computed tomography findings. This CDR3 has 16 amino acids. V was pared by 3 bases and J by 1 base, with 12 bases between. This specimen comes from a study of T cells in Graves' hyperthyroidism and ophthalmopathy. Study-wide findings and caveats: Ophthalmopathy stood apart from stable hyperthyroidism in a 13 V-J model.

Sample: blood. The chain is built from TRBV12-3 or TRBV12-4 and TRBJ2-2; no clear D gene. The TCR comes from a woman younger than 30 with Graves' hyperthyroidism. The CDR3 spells CASSLVADLNTGELFF. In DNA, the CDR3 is TGTGCCAGCAGTTTGGTGGCGGACCTGAACACCGGGGAGCTGTTTTTT.